The T cell receptor (beta chain) described here comes from a study of blood T cell repertoires in COVID-19. Study overall: Sites in the United States, Italy and Spain provided acute and convalescent COVID-19 samples. The cDNA or gDNA used as material had been derived from T cells, B-cell-depleted T cells, or PBMCs.

Original analysis: Scientists estimated how many nucleated cells there were by amplifying reference gene primers. Repertoires were generated with immunoSEQ multiplex PCR, while TCRdb's copy carries only in-frame clones and drops some. V and J calls and clone size follow that table, whereas D and trimming were derived from the DNA. The sample contains tens of thousands of clones, about 83% of which appear only once. Per germline, CDR1 MGHDK and CDR2 SYGVNS. The CDR3 consists of 15 residues. The junction had 5 bases not matched to a gene; V was cut back by 2 bases and J by 6 bases. Material: peripheral blood. The chain combines TRBV25-1 with TRBJ2-3; 10 positions agree with TRBD2. This clonotype was sampled from a woman in her 70s with acute or convalescent COVID-19. DNA for the CDR3: TGTGCCAGCAGTGAACCTAGCGGGGGCTCGGATACGCAGTATTTT. Its protein product is CASSEPSGGSDTQYF.